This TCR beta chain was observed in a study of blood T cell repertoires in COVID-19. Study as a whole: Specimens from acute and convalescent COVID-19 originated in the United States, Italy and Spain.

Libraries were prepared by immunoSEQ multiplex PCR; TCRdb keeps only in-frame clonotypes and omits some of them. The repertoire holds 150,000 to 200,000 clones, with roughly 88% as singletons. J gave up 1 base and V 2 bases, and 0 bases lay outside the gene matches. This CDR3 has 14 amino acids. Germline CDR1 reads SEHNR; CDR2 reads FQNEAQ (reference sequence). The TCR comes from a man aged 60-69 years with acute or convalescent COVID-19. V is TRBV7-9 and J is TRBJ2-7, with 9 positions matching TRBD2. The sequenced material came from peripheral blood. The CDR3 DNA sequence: TGTGCCAGCAGCTTACTAGCGGGGTCCTACGAGCAGTACTTC. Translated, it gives CASSLLAGSYEQYF.